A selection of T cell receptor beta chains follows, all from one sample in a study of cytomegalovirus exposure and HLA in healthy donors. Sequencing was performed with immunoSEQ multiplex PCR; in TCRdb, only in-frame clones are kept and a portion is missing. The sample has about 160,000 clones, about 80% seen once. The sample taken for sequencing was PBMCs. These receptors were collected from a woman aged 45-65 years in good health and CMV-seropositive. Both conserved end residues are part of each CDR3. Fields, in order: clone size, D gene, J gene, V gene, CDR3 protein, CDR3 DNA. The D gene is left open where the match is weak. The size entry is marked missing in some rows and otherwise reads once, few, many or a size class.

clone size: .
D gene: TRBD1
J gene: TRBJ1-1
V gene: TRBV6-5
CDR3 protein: CASSYYRGSTEAFF
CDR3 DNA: TGTGCCAGCAGTTACTACAGGGGGAGCACTGAAGCTTTCTTT

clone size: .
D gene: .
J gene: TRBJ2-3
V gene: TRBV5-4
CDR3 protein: CASSLDVGTQYF
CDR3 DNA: TGTGCCAGCAGCCTAGATGTCGGTACGCAGTATTTT

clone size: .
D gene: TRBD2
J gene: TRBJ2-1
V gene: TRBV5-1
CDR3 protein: CASSPGLAGAHEQFF
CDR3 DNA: TGCGCCAGCAGCCCGGGACTAGCGGGGGCCCATGAGCAGTTCTTC

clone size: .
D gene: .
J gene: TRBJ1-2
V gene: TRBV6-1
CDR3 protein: CASSEAGVNGYTF
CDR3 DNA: TGTGCCAGCAGTGAAGCAGGGGTGAATGGCTACACCTTC

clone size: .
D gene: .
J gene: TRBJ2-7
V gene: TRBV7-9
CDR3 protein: CASTLSHPAGYEQYF
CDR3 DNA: TGTGCCAGCACCCTTAGCCACCCCGCTGGTTACGAGCAGTACTTC

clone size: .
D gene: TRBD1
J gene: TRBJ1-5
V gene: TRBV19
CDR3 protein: CATTGAINQPQHF
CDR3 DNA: TGTGCCACTACAGGGGCGATCAATCAGCCCCAGCATTTT

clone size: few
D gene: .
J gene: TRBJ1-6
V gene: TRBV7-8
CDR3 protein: CASSLVLSATGNNSPLHF
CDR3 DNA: TGTGCCAGCAGCTTAGTTCTCTCGGCCACGGGGAATAATTCACCCCTCCACTTT

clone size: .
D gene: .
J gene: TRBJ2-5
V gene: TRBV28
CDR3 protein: CASSLNGQTRYQETQYF
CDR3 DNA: TGTGCCAGCAGTTTAAATGGACAGACCCGGTACCAAGAGACCCAGTACTTC

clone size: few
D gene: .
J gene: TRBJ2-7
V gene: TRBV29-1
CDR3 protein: CSAWAGTVSYEQYF
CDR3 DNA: TGCAGCGCCTGGGCGGGGACAGTCTCCTACGAGCAGTACTTC

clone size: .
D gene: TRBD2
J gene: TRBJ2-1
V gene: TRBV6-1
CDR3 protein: CASILSGRAPNEQFF
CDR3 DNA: TGTGCCAGCATTCTTAGCGGGAGGGCCCCAAATGAGCAGTTCTTC

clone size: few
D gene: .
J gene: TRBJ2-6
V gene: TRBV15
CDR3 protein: CATSREGGSGANVLTF
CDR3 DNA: TGTGCCACCAGCAGAGAGGGGGGTTCTGGGGCCAACGTCCTGACTTTC

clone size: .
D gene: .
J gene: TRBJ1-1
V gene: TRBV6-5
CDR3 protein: CASSYTRVTEAFF
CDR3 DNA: TGTGCCAGCAGTTATACCAGGGTTACTGAAGCTTTCTTT

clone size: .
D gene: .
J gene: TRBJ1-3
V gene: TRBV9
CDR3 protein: CASSVSQGAGNTIYF
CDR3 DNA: TGTGCCAGCAGCGTCTCTCAGGGCGCCGGAAACACCATATATTTT

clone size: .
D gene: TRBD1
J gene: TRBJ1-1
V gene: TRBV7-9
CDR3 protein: CASSLGTGGGTEAFF
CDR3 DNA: TGTGCCAGCAGCTTGGGGACAGGGGGTGGCACTGAAGCTTTCTTT

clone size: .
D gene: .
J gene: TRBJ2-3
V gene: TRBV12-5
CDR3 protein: CASGDGGWSTDTQYF
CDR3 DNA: TGTGCTAGTGGGGACGGAGGGTGGAGCACAGATACGCAGTATTTT

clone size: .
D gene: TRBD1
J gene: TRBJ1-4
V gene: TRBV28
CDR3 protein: CASSRGTGVMELFF
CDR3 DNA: TGTGCCAGCAGTCGAGGGACAGGGGTAATGGAACTGTTTTTT

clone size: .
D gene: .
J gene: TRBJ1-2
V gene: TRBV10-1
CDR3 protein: CASSATGSYGYTF
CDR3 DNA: TGCGCCAGCAGTGCAACGGGGTCCTATGGCTACACCTTC

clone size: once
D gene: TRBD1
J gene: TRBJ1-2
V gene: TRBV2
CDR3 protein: CASSPGTGRMNYGYTF
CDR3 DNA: TGTGCCAGCAGCCCCGGGACAGGCCGGATGAACTATGGCTACACCTTC

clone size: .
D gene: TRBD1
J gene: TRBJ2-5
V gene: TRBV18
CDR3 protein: CASSPGQGETQYF
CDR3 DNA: TGTGCCAGCTCACCGGGACAGGGGGAGACCCAGTACTTC

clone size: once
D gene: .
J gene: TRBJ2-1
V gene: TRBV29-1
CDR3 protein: CSVEPWGVSEQFF
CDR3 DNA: TGCAGCGTTGAACCGTGGGGGGTAAGTGAGCAGTTCTTC

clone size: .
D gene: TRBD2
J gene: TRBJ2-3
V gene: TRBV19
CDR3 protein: CASSPGRGTDTQYF
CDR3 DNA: TGTGCCAGTAGCCCAGGGAGGGGCACAGATACGCAGTATTTT

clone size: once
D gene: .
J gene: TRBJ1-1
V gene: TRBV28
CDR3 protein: CASSSGDTRLNTEAFF
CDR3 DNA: TGTGCCAGCAGTTCCGGGGACACGCGACTGAACACTGAAGCTTTCTTT

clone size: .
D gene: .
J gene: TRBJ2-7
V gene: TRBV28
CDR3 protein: CASSLLSYEQYF
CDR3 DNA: TGTGCCAGCAGTTTGCTATCGTACGAGCAGTACTTC

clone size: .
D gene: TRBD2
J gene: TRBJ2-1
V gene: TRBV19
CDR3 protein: CASSSRLAGGLYNEQFF
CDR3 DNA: TGTGCCAGTAGTTCTAGACTAGCGGGGGGTCTATACAATGAGCAGTTCTTC

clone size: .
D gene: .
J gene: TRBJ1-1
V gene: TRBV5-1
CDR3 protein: CASSSRGGTEAFF
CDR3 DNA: TGCGCCAGCAGCTCCAGAGGGGGCACTGAAGCTTTCTTT

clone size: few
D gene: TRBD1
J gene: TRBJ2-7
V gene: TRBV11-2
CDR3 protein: CASSPLGGDRVSYEQYF
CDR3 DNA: TGTGCCAGCAGCCCCCTCGGCGGGGACAGGGTCTCCTACGAGCAGTACTTC

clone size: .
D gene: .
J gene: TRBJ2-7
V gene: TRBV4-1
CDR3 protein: CASSIGILSYEQYF
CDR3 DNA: TGCGCCAGCAGCATCGGTATTTTATCCTACGAGCAGTACTTC

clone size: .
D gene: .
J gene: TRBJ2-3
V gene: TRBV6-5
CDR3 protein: CASSYSRASTQYF
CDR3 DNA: TGTGCCAGCAGTTACTCCCGGGCTAGCACGCAGTATTTT

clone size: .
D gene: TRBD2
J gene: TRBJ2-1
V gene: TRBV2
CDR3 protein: CASSVIAGGNEQFF
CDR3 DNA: TGTGCCAGCAGTGTAATAGCGGGAGGCAATGAGCAGTTCTTC

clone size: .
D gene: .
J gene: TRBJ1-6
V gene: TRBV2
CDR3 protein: CASSLSGVSGSPLHF
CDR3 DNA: TGTGCCAGCAGCCTCTCGGGGGTATCGGGATCACCCCTCCACTTT

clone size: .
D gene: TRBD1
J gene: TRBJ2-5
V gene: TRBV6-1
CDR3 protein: CASRRGPQETQYF
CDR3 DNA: TGTGCCAGCAGGAGGGGGCCCCAAGAGACCCAGTACTTC

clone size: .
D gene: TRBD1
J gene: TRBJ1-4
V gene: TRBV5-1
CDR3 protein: CASSLMGTGGTNEKLFF
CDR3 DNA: TGCGCCAGCAGCTTGATGGGGACAGGGGGTACTAATGAAAAACTGTTTTTT

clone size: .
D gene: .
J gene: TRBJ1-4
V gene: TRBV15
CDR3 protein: CATSRDGRNEKLFF
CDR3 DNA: TGTGCCACCAGCAGAGATGGGAGAAATGAAAAACTGTTTTTT

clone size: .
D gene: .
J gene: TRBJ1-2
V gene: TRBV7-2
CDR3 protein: CASSLEGVPAYGYTF
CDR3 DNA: TGTGCCAGCAGCTTAGAGGGGGTTCCTGCCTATGGCTACACCTTC

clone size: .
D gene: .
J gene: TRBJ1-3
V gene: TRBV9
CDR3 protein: CASSVTSGNTIYF
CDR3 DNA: TGTGCCAGCAGCGTAACCAGTGGAAACACCATATATTTT

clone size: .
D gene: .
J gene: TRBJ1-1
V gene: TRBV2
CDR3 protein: CASSFFAPENEAFF
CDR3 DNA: TGTGCCAGCAGTTTTTTCGCCCCGGAGAATGAAGCTTTCTTT

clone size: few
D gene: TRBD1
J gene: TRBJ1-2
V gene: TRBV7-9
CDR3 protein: CASSSPRTGANYGYTF
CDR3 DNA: TGTGCCAGCAGCTCGCCCCGGACAGGGGCTAACTATGGCTACACCTTC

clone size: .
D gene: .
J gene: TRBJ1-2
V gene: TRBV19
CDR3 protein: CASSIGTADGYTF
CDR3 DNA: TGTGCCAGTAGTATAGGGACTGCCGATGGCTACACCTTC

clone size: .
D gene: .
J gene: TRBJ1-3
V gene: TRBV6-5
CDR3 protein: CASRETGGSGNTIYF
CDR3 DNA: TGTGCCAGCAGAGAAACAGGAGGGTCAGGAAACACCATATATTTT

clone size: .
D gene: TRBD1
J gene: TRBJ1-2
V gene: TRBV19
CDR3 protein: CASSIDGQAFYGYTF
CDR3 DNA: TGTGCCAGTAGTATAGACGGACAGGCCTTCTATGGCTACACCTTC

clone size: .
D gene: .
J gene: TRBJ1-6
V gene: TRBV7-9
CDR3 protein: CASSIGLNSPLHF
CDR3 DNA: TGTGCCAGCAGCATCGGACTGAATTCACCCCTCCACTTT

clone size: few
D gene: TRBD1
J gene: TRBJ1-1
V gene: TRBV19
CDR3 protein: CASNDRGRGAFF
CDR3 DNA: TGTGCCAGTAATGACAGGGGGCGAGGAGCTTTCTTT

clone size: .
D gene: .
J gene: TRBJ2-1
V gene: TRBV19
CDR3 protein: CASSIDFWADEQFF
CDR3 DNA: TGTGCCAGTAGTATAGATTTTTGGGCAGATGAGCAGTTCTTC

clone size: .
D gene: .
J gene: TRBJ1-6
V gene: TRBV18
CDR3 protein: CASSPSRVLNSPLHF
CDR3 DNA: TGTGCCAGCTCACCATCACGAGTCCTTAATTCACCCCTCCACTTT

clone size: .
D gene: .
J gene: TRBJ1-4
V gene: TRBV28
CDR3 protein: CATSLTTNEKLFF
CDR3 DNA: TGTGCCACATCACTTACAACTAATGAAAAACTGTTTTTT

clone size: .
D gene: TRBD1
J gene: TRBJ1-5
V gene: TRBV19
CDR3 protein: CASTAWTGFQPQHF
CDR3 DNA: TGTGCCAGTACCGCCTGGACAGGGTTTCAGCCCCAGCATTTT

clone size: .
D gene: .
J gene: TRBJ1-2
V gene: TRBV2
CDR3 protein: CASSLNTNYGYTF
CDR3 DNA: TGTGCCAGCAGTTTGAACACCAACTATGGCTACACCTTC

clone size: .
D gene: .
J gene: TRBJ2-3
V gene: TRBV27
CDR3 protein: CASSYITDTQYF
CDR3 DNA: TGTGCCAGCAGTTATATCACAGATACGCAGTATTTT

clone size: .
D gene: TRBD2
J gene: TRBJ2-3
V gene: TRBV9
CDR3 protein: CASSAADPLSGGPTDTQYF
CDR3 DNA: TGTGCCAGCAGCGCTGCCGATCCTTTGAGCGGGGGACCCACAGATACGCAGTATTTT

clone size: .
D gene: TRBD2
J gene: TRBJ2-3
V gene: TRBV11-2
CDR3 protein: CASSFPGTSGDTQYF
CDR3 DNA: TGTGCCAGCAGCTTCCCTGGGACTAGCGGAGATACGCAGTATTTT

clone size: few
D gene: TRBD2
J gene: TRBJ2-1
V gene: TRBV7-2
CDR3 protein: CASSLDEGWGREGYYEQFF
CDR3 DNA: TGTGCCAGCAGCTTAGATGAAGGATGGGGGCGGGAGGGTTACTATGAGCAGTTCTTC

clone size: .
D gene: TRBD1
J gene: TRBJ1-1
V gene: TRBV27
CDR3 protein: CASSSRQGAHTEAFF
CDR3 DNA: TGTGCCAGCAGTTCGCGACAGGGGGCGCACACTGAAGCTTTCTTT

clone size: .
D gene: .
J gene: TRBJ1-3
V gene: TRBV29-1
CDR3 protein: CSVDGGGGPSGNTIYF
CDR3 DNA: TGCAGCGTTGATGGCGGCGGAGGACCCTCTGGAAACACCATATATTTT

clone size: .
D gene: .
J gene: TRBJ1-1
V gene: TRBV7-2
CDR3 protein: CASSFAGGGPEAFF
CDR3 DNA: TGTGCCAGCAGCTTCGCGGGGGGTGGACCCGAAGCTTTCTTT

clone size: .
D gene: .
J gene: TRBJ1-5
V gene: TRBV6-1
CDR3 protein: CASSERSQPQHF
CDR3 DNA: TGTGCCAGCAGTGAGAGGAGTCAGCCCCAGCATTTT

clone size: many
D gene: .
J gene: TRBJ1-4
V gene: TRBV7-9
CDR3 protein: CASSLRGPNEKLFF
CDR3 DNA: TGTGCCAGCAGCTTAAGGGGCCCCAATGAAAAACTGTTTTTT

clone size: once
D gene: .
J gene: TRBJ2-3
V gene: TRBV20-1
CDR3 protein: CSAPLPDTQYF
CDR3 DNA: TGCAGTGCTCCCCTCCCAGATACGCAGTATTTT